The source of this T cell receptor beta chain is a study of blood T cell repertoires in COVID-19. In the study overall: Whether acute or convalescent, the COVID-19 samples came from the United States, Italy and Spain.

Under the authors' procedure: Reference gene primers were amplified, and this amplification served to estimate nucleated cell counts. Produced via immunoSEQ multiplex PCR; TCRdb's table is partial and in-frame only. D and trimming were read from the DNA, whereas the V and J calls and clone size are those reported in that table. Here the sample spans 200,000 to 300,000 clones, roughly 86% being singletons. This clone was recorded once. Seattle participants joined during active infection and were tracked over time. Trimming took 3 bases from V and 3 from J, leaving 12 bases between them. CDR1 SNHLY and CDR2 FYNNEI come from the germline V gene. This CDR3 region has 15 residues.

The sequenced sample consisted of peripheral blood. J is TRBJ2-4 and V is TRBV2, with D perhaps matching TRBD2 (5 bases). The receptor comes from a woman aged 60-75 years with COVID-19, enrolled during active disease. This CDR3 is CASSDGWENKNIQYF. DNA of the CDR3: TGTGCCAGCAGTGACGGATGGGAGAACAAAAACATTCAGTACTTC.